Following are 25 T cell receptor beta chains from one sample sequenced in a study of T-cell memory formation after mild COVID-19. MiXCR, run by TCRdb on the 5' RACE reads, gives a single entry per CDR3 protein. Here the sample spans under 400,000 distinct CDR3 sequences, 25% to 30% being singletons. Specimen: PBMCs or a T cell subset sorted from them (not recorded which). The receptors derive from an adult woman who had mild COVID-19 (a few samples of this study predate the infection). Cell type and time point are not known.

The chain recombines TRBV5-6 with TRBJ1-2; D ambiguous. With 2 bases removed from V and 4 bases from J, the gap between germline ends came to 6 bases. The CDR3 is 12 amino acids. CDR1 is SGHDT, CDR2 YYEEEE, per germline. The CDR3 reads CASSLRIYGYTF. The CDR3, as DNA: TGTGCCAGCAGCTTACGTATCTATGGCTACACCTTC.

The J gene is TRBJ2-1, the V gene TRBV19; 9 nucleotides line up with TRBD1. The CDR3 is made up of 14 amino acids. Germline V gene sequence: CDR1 LNHDA, CDR2 SQIVND (reference sequence). The trim removed 6 bases at V and 6 bases at J, leaving 6 bases unmatched. This chain's CDR3 is CASSPDRGFNEQFF. The CDR3 DNA reads as TGTGCCAGTAGCCCGGACAGGGGATTCAATGAGCAGTTCTTC. The whole variable domain, remainder taken from reference TRBV19 and TRBJ2-1, is DGGITQSPKYLFRKEGQNVTLSCEQNLNHDAMYWYRQDPGQGLRLIYYSQIVNDFQKGDIAEGYSVSREKKESFPLTVTSAQKNPTAFYLCASSPDRGFNEQFFGPGTRLTVL.

A few counts support this clonotype. The CDR3 is CASSGPGTGISSYNEQFF. In DNA form, the CDR3 reads TGTGCCAGCAGTGGGCCCGGGACAGGTATTTCCTCCTACAATGAGCAGTTCTTC. This sequence joins TRBV25-1 and TRBJ2-1; 8 nucleotides line up with TRBD1. This CDR3 is 18 amino acids long. V shed 4 bases, J shed 0 bases, and the junction held 11 bases outside the gene matches. Germline CDR1 is MGHDK and CDR2 is SYGVNS.

The gene calls are TRBV5-1 and TRBJ2-1; a weak D match, TRBD2 (5 bases). The CDR3 is made up of 16 amino acids. Germline loops: CDR1 SGHRS, CDR2 YFSETQ. V shed 2 bases and J shed 0 bases, with 12 bases lying between them. Written as DNA, the CDR3 is TGCGCCAGCAGCTTAGGAGACTATAGCTCCTACAATGAGCAGTTCTTC. This gives the protein CASSLGDYSSYNEQFF.

The J gene is TRBJ2-7, the V gene TRBV14, with D perhaps given as TRBD1 or TRBD2 (5 bases each). The V end was cut by 0 bases, the J end by 6 bases, with 9 bases between. The germline gives CDR1 SGHDN, CDR2 FVKESK. The CDR3 totals 13 residues. The CDR3: CASSQEWGSEQYF. The CDR3 DNA sequence: TGTGCCAGCAGCCAAGAGTGGGGGAGCGAGCAGTACTTC.

The rearrangement links TRBV6-1 to TRBJ2-3; weak D call: TRBD1 (5 bases). CDR3 size: 14 residues. Germline CDR1 is MNHNS and CDR2 is SASEGT. V was pared by 3 bases and J by 2 bases, with 9 bases between. The CDR3 DNA follows: TGTGCCAGCAGTGATGACAGCTACACAGATACGCAGTATTTT. This sequence encodes CASSDDSYTDTQYF.

This clonotype was counted between two and nine times. The gene calls are TRBV7-2 and TRBJ2-7; weak D call: TRBD2 (6 bases). V shed 5 bases and J shed 0 bases, with 14 bases lying between them. Germline assignment: CDR1 SGHTA and CDR2 FQGNSA. The CDR3 runs to 15 residues. The DNA of the CDR3 is TGTGCCAGCAGCCCTTTAGCGGATTTCTCCTACGAGCAGTACTTC. Protein sequence: CASSPLADFSYEQYF.

This clonotype was seen more than once but under ten times. The chain has TRBV29-1 and TRBJ1-1, with a possible D match to TRBD1 (6 bases). Germline loops: CDR1 SQVTM, CDR2 ANQGSEA. CDR3 size: 12 residues. The V end was cut by 6 bases, the J end by 2 bases, with 10 bases between. For the CDR3, the DNA is TGCAGCGTCGGGGGGCCCAACACTGAAGCTTTCTTT. Translation gives CSVGGPNTEAFF.

This clonotype was counted between two and nine times. The rearrangement joins TRBV20-1 to TRBJ1-1, with D tentatively TRBD1 (6 bases). Germline lookup yields CDR1 DFQATT and CDR2 SNEGSKA (reference sequence). The CDR3 runs to 13 residues. CDR3 protein: CSESDRFLTEAFF. In DNA, the CDR3 is TGCAGCGAAAGTGACAGGTTTTTAACTGAAGCTTTCTTT.

The chain uses TRBV6-6 and TRBJ2-7; perhaps TRBD1 as D (5 bases). This CDR3 has 14 amino acids. Germline assignment: CDR1 MNHNY and CDR2 SVGAGI (reference sequence). V lost 2 bases to trimming and J lost 3 bases, with 11 bases between them. CDR3 sequence reads: CASSYPDRDYEQYF. DNA for the CDR3: TGTGCCAGCAGTTACCCCGACAGAGACTACGAGCAGTACTTC.

This clonotype was counted between two and nine times. This rearrangement joins TRBV11-2 to TRBJ2-1; D gene unclear. Germline V gene lookup returns CDR1 SGHAT and CDR2 FQNNGV. The CDR3 runs to 13 residues. The V end lost 5 bases, the J end lost 8 bases, and 13 bases lay between the germline ends. DNA of the CDR3: TGTGCCAGCAGCCCCCTGAGATTCGATGAGCAGTTCTTC. This translates into CASSPLRFDEQFF.

This clonotype showed up many times. This chain links TRBV5-6 with TRBJ2-3, with unresolved D. CDR1 is SGHDT and CDR2 is YYEEEE in the germline V gene. The CDR3 is 13 amino acids. V was pared by 4 bases and J by 0 bases, with 6 bases between. The CDR3 loop reads CASSTQSTDTQYF. Here the CDR3 DNA reads TGTGCCAGCAGCACACAGAGCACAGATACGCAGTATTTT.

V and J are TRBV3-1 and TRBJ2-7; no clear D gene. Looked up from germline, CDR1 is LGHDT and CDR2 is YNNKEL (reference sequence). This CDR3 comprises 14 residues. V was cut by 6 bases and J by 2 bases, with 14 bases left in between. CDR3: CASRDQSSTYEQYF. CDR3 bases: TGTGCCAGCAGGGATCAATCCTCAACCTACGAGCAGTACTTC.

This clonotype has more than one count but fewer than ten. This chain links TRBV4-2 with TRBJ2-7; the match to TRBD2 covers 11 bases. V dropped 0 bases and J dropped 2; count of bases not matched to a gene: 9. The CDR3 is 18 amino acids. The germline CDR1 and CDR2 sequences are LGHNA and YNFKEQ. CDR3 DNA sequence: TGTGCCAGCAGCCAAGATTACCGTTCGGGACTAGCGGCCTACGAGCAGTACTTC. It specifies CASSQDYRSGLAAYEQYF.

V and J are TRBV7-2 and TRBJ2-1, with 14 positions matching TRBD2. This CDR3 is 17 amino acids long. Germline CDR1 reads SGHTA; CDR2 reads FQGNSA. The V gene end was trimmed by 5 bases and the J gene end by 8 bases; junction bases not matched to a gene: 11. The CDR3 DNA reads TGTGCCAGCAGCCAAGGCCGACTAGCGGGAGGGGGAGATGAGCAGTTCTTC. Protein: CASSQGRLAGGGDEQFF. Full variable domain (missing parts from reference TRBV7-2 and TRBJ2-1): GAGVSQSPSNKVTEKGKDVELRCDPISGHTALYWYRQSLGQGLEFLIYFQGNSAPDKSGLPSDRFSAERTGGSVSTLTIQRTQQEDSAVYLCASSQGRLAGGGDEQFFGPGTRLTVL.

The chain recombines TRBV14 with TRBJ1-1; 7 bases agree with TRBD1. J lost 7 bases, V lost 4 bases, and 6 bases had no gene match. CDR3 length: 13 amino acids. Germline-derived CDR1 and CDR2 are SGHDN and FVKESK. CDR3 bases: TGTGCCAGCAGCCGCTACAGGGGAGATGAAGCTTTCTTT. Amino acids: CASSRYRGDEAFF. The full variable domain, completed using reference TRBV14 and TRBJ1-1, is EAGVTQFPSHSVIEKGQTVTLRCDPISGHDNLYWYRRVMGKEIKFLLHFVKESKQDESGMPNNRFLAERTGGTYSTLKVQPAELEDSGVYFCASSRYRGDEAFFGQGTRLTVV.

The chain links TRBV24-1 to TRBJ2-5; 7 nucleotides align to TRBD1. This CDR3 region has 16 residues. J was trimmed by 5 bases and V by 2 bases; bases with no gene match: 10. Looked up from germline, CDR1 is KGHDR and CDR2 is SFDVKD. CDR3 in DNA: TGTGCCACCAGTGATTCGAGAAGGGGGCTTGAGGAGACCCAGTACTTC. Its protein product is CATSDSRRGLEETQYF.

The sample holds a few counts of this clonotype. The chain joins TRBV7-6 to TRBJ1-1, with D perhaps matching TRBD1 (5 bases). The CDR3 length is 13 residues. Germline assignment: CDR1 SGHVS and CDR2 FNYEAQ. V shed 5 bases and J shed 5 bases, with 12 bases lying between them. The CDR3 reads CASSPRGGTEAFF. Here the CDR3 DNA reads TGTGCCAGCAGCCCGAGGGGTGGGACTGAAGCTTTCTTT.

This clonotype has ten or more counts. The chain is built from TRBV7-9 and TRBJ2-1; D possibly corresponds to TRBD2 (6 bases). The CDR3 loop spans 13 amino acids. Trimming pared 5 bases from V and 10 bases from J, leaving 15 bases between. CDR1 is SEHNR, CDR2 FQNEAQ, per germline (reference sequence). The CDR3 DNA reads as TGTGCCAGCAGCCCGGTGACTCGGGGGGAGCAGTTCTTC. Amino acid sequence: CASSPVTRGEQFF.

This chain links TRBV4-1 with TRBJ2-7, with TRBD1 matching 8 bases. V trimming: 2 bases; J trimming: 3 bases; junction bases outside the gene matches: 6. The germline V gene has CDR1 MGHRA and CDR2 YSYEKL. The CDR3 contains 15 residues. The CDR3 region is CASSQQGAVGYEQYF. The CDR3 DNA sequence: TGCGCCAGCAGCCAACAGGGGGCTGTTGGCTACGAGCAGTACTTC.

This clonotype was counted a few times. This chain joins TRBV29-1 and TRBJ1-3; D might be TRBD1 (5 bases). Deletions cut 2 bases from V and 4 bases from J, with 15 bases between. The germline V gene has CDR1 SQVTM and CDR2 ANQGSEA. The CDR3 runs to 15 residues. The CDR3 loop is CSVEFAGFVGNTIYF. CDR3 nucleotide sequence: TGCAGCGTTGAATTCGCAGGGTTCGTGGGAAACACCATATATTTT.

This clonotype was counted a few times. The chain uses TRBV4-1 and TRBJ2-3; 9 positions match TRBD2. Germline CDR1 MGHRA, CDR2 YSYEKL. The CDR3 runs to 18 residues. V lost 3 bases, J lost 6 bases, and 16 bases stayed unmatched. This CDR3 reads CASSQAVQSGGTFDTQYF. CDR3 nucleotides: TGCGCCAGCAGCCAGGCCGTCCAGAGCGGGGGGACTTTTGATACGCAGTATTTT.

The rearrangement uses TRBV5-1 and TRBJ2-5, with 11 bases aligning to TRBD2. V shed 0 bases and J 2 bases; nucleotides not matched to a gene: 6. The germline gives CDR1 SGHRS, CDR2 YFSETQ. CDR3 length: 17 amino acids. Here the CDR3 DNA reads TGCGCCAGCAGCTTGGCCCTAGCGGGGGGTCCACAAGAGACCCAGTACTTC. Its protein product is CASSLALAGGPQETQYF. The entire variable domain, with the rest obtained from reference TRBV5-1 and TRBJ2-5, is as follows: KAGVTQTPRYLIKTRGQQVTLSCSPISGHRSVSWYQQTPGQGLQFLFEYFSETQRNKGNFPGRFSGRQFSNSRSEMNVSTLELGDSALYLCASSLALAGGPQETQYFGPGTRLLVL.

Here the CDR3 reads CASSSLGLAGSEETQYF. The CDR3 coding sequence is TGTGCCAGCAGCTCCCTCGGACTAGCGGGGTCGGAGGAGACCCAGTACTTC. This chain joins TRBV7-3 and TRBJ2-5; TRBD2 aligns across 12 bases. The V gene end was trimmed by 4 bases and the J gene end by 5 bases; junction bases not matched to a gene: 11. In germline, CDR1 is SGHTA, CDR2 FQGTGA. The CDR3 has 17 residues.

This chain uses TRBV5-4 with TRBJ2-1; TRBD2 matches 11 bases. Trimming at V came to 4 bases and at J to 0 bases, leaving 12 bases not matched to a gene. The CDR3 is 19 amino acids. Germline V lookup: CDR1 SGHNT, CDR2 YYREEE (reference sequence). CDR3: CASSTRRLAGLSSYNEQFF. The DNA of the CDR3 is TGTGCCAGCAGCACGAGAAGACTAGCGGGGTTGAGCTCCTACAATGAGCAGTTCTTC. Supplemented by reference TRBV5-4 and TRBJ2-1, the full variable domain reads ETGVTQSPTHLIKTRGQQVTLRCSSQSGHNTVSWYQQALGQGPQFIFQYYREEENGRGNFPPRFSGLQFPNYSSELNVNALELDDSALYLCASSTRRLAGLSSYNEQFFGPGTRLTVL.